Described below is a single T cell receptor beta chain sequence and its context. Its target is unknown. CDR3 length: 13 residues. Trimming pared 1 base from V and 5 bases from J, leaving 9 bases between. Germline CDR1 is DFQATT and CDR2 is SNEGSKA (reference sequence). CDR3-region Arm-PCR and iRepertoire HTBI primers produced the TCR beta libraries. MiXCR, applied by TCRdb to the multiplex PCR reads, yields one record per CDR3 protein. Altogether over 500,000 distinct CDR3 sequences are present, about 16% being singletons, with the ten largest covering 15% to 20%. These data belong to a study of regulatory T cells in long-lasting Graves disease. Whole-study findings and limits: Not thyroid tissue but only peripheral blood was studied.

Time point meaning: newly diagnosed GD, antithyroid drugs for less than 3 months. PBMC RNA was the source of the TCR library. These data are also associated with another study on T cells in Graves' hyperthyroidism and ophthalmopathy. As that study records: Patients between 18 and 65 years old had hyperthyroidism, newly diagnosed and lasting under 2 months. First-round RT-PCR with HTBI primers amplified the TCR CDR3 region.

This material consisted of peripheral blood mononuclear cells (PBMCs), taken at new diagnosis, from a patient treated with antithyroid drugs. The TCR originated in a woman aged 30 to 39 with Graves disease. The chain joins TRBV20-1 to TRBJ1-5; D remains unclear. The CDR3 loop reads CSARVTSHQPQHF. Written as DNA, the CDR3 is TGCAGTGCTAGAGTCACAAGCCATCAGCCCCAGCATTTT.